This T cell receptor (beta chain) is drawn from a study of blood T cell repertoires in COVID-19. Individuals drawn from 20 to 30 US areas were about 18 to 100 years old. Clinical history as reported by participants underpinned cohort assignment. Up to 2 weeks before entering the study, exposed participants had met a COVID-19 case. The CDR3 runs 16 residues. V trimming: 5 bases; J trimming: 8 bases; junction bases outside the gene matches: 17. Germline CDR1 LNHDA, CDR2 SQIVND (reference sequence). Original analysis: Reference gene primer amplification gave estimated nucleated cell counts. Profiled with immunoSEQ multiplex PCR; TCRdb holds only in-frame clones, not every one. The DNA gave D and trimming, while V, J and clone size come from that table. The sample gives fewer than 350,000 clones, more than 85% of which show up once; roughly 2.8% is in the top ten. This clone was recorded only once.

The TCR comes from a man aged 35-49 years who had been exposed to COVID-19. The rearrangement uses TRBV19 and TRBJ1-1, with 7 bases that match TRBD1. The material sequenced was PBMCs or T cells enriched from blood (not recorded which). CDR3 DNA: TGTGCCAGTAGTGCCCGTTCGACAGGGACCGATTTCGAAGCTTTCTTT. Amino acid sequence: CASSARSTGTDFEAFF.